The text below deals with one TCR beta chain. What it recognizes is unknown. Unstimulated regulatory T cells (CD4+CD25+CD127-), CD4+CD25- non-regulatory cells, CD4 and CD8 cells were FACS-sorted from thawed PBMCs. The record originates from a study of Tregs in tolerant kidney transplant recipients. V lost 2 bases to trimming and J lost 0 bases; unmatched junction nucleotides: 2. The germline gives CDR1 SGDLS, CDR2 YYNGEE. The CDR3 runs to 16 residues. Profiling relied on immunoSEQ multiplex PCR, and the TCRdb table lists in-frame clones only, not all of them. The sample holds approximately 93,000 clones, 90% to 95% seen once. Study-level points and caveats: Some patients' samples used different primers over time, so nucleotide sequences weren't comparable.

This TCR was recovered from a human donor who received a combined kidney and bone marrow transplant. The sequencing used CD4+ T cells from blood, collected before the transplant. The V call is TRBV9, the J call TRBJ2-1; TRBD2 agrees at 10 bases. The CDR3 nucleotides are TGTGCCAGCAGCGTCCGGACTAGCGGCTCCTACAATGAGCAGTTCTTC. It specifies CASSVRTSGSYNEQFF.